This entry concerns a single TCR beta chain. The data were obtained in a study of cytomegalovirus exposure and HLA in healthy donors. Germline-derived CDR1 and CDR2 are MDHEN and SYDVKM. This CDR3 has 14 residues. V was cut by 2 bases and J by 6 bases, with 13 bases left in between. This PCR relied on a set of 60 Vbeta primers and 13 Jbeta primers. The data were produced by immunoSEQ multiplex PCR, yet TCRdb's version contains in-frame clones alone and is incomplete. The table has some 140,000 clones, about 74% seen once; the top ten hold 4.3%. The chain links TRBV28 to TRBJ1-2; no reliable D call. The sequence was collected from a young man in good health and CMV-seropositive. Sequencing used PBMCs. This CDR3 reads CASSLAGRYNGYTF. CDR3 DNA: TGTGCCAGCAGTTTAGCAGGCAGATACAATGGCTACACCTTC.